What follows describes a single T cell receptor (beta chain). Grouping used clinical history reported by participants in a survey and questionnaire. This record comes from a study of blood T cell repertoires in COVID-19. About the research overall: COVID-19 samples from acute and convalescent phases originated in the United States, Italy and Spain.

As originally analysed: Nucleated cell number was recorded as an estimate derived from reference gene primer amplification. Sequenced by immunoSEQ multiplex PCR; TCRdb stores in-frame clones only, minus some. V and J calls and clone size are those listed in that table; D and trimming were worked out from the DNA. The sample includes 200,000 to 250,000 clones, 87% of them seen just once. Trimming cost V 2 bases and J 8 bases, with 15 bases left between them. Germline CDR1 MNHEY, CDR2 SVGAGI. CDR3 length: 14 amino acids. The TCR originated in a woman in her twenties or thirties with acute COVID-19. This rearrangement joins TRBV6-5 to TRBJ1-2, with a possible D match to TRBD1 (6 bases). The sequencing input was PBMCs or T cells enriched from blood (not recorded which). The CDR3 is CASSYQTGRGGYTF. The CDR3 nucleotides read TGTGCCAGCAGTTACCAGACAGGCAGGGGAGGCTACACCTTC.